This TCR beta chain was observed in a study of CD8 T cells in ankylosing spondylitis. Study results and limitations: There was a TCR beta motif, made of several highly homologous variants, that appeared characteristic of ankylosing spondylitis blood.

The CDR3 consists of 17 residues. V was pared by 2 bases and J by 14 bases, with 25 bases between. TCRdb reanalysed the 5' RACE reads using MiXCR and keeps one entry per CDR3 protein. The table has 400,000 to 450,000 distinct CDR3 sequences, roughly a sixth seen once. A note on this clonotype: The antigen is undetermined.

The chain carries TRBV12-3 or TRBV12-4 and TRBJ1-6; D is ambiguous. This sequence originates from a male donor with ankylosing spondylitis. The specimen sequenced was blood, either unsorted or a sorted T cell fraction (not recorded which). CDR3 bases: TGTGCCAGCAGTTTAATCGTTAATGGCCAGGAGGACTCTACCCTCCACTTT. This gives the protein CASSLIVNGQEDSTLHF.